These T cell receptor beta chains were read from a single sample in a study of shared clonotypes between healthy human individuals. Sequenced by immunoSEQ multiplex PCR; TCRdb stores in-frame clones only, minus some. The sample consists of a few hundred thousand clones, 65% of them appearing once. Sequencing was done on a sample of memory CD4+ T cells sorted from blood. All receptors derive from a man aged 25-45 years in good health. The CDR3 runs from the conserved cysteine through the conserved F or W. D genes are given only for firm matches. Expanded clones get a size class; other rows say once, few or many, or leave the size out.

v_call	d_call	j_call	clone_size	cdr3_nt	cdr3_aa
TRBV5-1	TRBD1	TRBJ2-1	-	TGCGCCAGCACCTCTCAAGCTACAGGGGGTATTGAGCAGTTCTTC	CASTSQATGGIEQFF
TRBV19	-	TRBJ2-7	-	TGTGCCAGTAGTATCCAACAGACCTACGAGCAGTACTTC	CASSIQQTYEQYF
TRBV4-2	-	TRBJ2-3	-	TGTGCCAGCAGCCGGGGCCAAACCGGCAGAACAGATACGCAGTATTTT	CASSRGQTGRTDTQYF
TRBV28	-	TRBJ2-7	-	TGTGCCAGCAGGTCCGAAGGGACGGATCACTACGAGCAGTACTTC	CASRSEGTDHYEQYF
TRBV6-1	-	TRBJ2-3	-	TGTGCCAGCACAATGGTCGCCCCCGTAGATACGCAGTATTTT	CASTMVAPVDTQYF
TRBV19	-	TRBJ1-2	-	TGTGCCAGTAACCCGACAGAAAACTATGGCTACACCTTC	CASNPTENYGYTF
TRBV5-4	-	TRBJ2-7	-	TGTGCCAGCAGCGTAGGCACCGGGACCAGTTACGAGCAGTACTTC	CASSVGTGTSYEQYF
TRBV5-4	-	TRBJ2-2	-	TGTGCCAGCAGCTTGGGACTATCGAACACCGGGGAGCTGTTTTTT	CASSLGLSNTGELFF
TRBV29-1	-	TRBJ2-2	-	TGCAGTATACAAGAGGGTCCCGGGGAGCTGTTTTTT	CSIQEGPGELFF
TRBV2	-	TRBJ1-3	-	TGTGCCAGCAGTGCACAGGGCTCTGGAAACACCATATATTTT	CASSAQGSGNTIYF
TRBV25-1	TRBD2	TRBJ2-1	-	TGTGCCAGCAGTGAATCTAGCGGGAGTTCGGCGAATGAGCAGTTCTTC	CASSESSGSSANEQFF
TRBV7-2	-	TRBJ2-2	-	TGTGCCAGCAGCTTACTCCGTTCTCAGGAGCTGTTTTTT	CASSLLRSQELFF
TRBV29-1	TRBD1	TRBJ2-5	-	TGCAGCGTTGATGACAGGGGGGAGACCCAGTACTTC	CSVDDRGETQYF
TRBV28	-	TRBJ2-5	-	TGTGCCAGCAGTTTACTAGGGTTCCCAGAGACCCAGTACTTC	CASSLLGFPETQYF
TRBV9	-	TRBJ1-4	-	TGTGCCAGCAGCGTAGGTGGTAGGGCAACTAATGAAAAACTGTTTTTT	CASSVGGRATNEKLFF
TRBV6-1	-	TRBJ1-4	many	TGTGCCAGCAGTGTACAGGAAAAACTGTTTTTT	CASSVQEKLFF
TRBV2	-	TRBJ1-2	-	TGTGCCAGCAGTGAAGCTGCAGGGCGTAACTATGGCTACACCTTC	CASSEAAGRNYGYTF
TRBV10-1	-	TRBJ2-3	-	TGCGCCAGCAACGGGAACGATGGGGGTTTCACAGATACGCAGTATTTT	CASNGNDGGFTDTQYF
TRBV27	TRBD2	TRBJ2-2	-	TGTGCCAGCAGTTTAGTAGCGGGAGTAGGAACCGGGGAGCTGTTTTTT	CASSLVAGVGTGELFF
TRBV7-2	TRBD2	TRBJ2-5	few	TGTGCCAGCAGCTTAGGCTCTAGCGGGGAAGAGACCCAGTACTTC	CASSLGSSGEETQYF
TRBV5-8	-	TRBJ1-2	-	TGTGCCAGCACCTGGGGGCCGGTCCCCTATGGCTACACCTTC	CASTWGPVPYGYTF
TRBV5-1	-	TRBJ1-5	-	TGCGCCAGCAGCTTGGACGGGGGGGTTAGCAATCAGCCCCAGCATTTT	CASSLDGGVSNQPQHF
TRBV19	TRBD1	TRBJ2-1	-	TGTGCCAGTAGTAGGAGTTTTGGACAGGGTGCTGAGCAGTTCTTC	CASSRSFGQGAEQFF
TRBV15	-	TRBJ1-1	-	TGTGCCACCAGCAGTCGAAGGGGAATGCAGGGTGAAGCTTTCTTT	CATSSRRGMQGEAFF
TRBV19	-	TRBJ1-1	-	TGTGCCAGTAGTCGTCAGCATAAGGACACTGAAGCTTTCTTT	CASSRQHKDTEAFF
TRBV9	TRBD1	TRBJ2-7	-	TGTGCCAGCAGCGTGGGGACAGGTAGCTCCTACGAGCAGTACTTC	CASSVGTGSSYEQYF